This TCR beta chain originates from a study of blood T cells in healthy people across ages. Findings and caveats of the study: As age increased, TCR beta diversity per million T cells fell in a roughly linear fashion.

Those donating, healthy Caucasian individuals from Russia, were aged roughly 6 to 100. Worth noting for this clonotype: Its antigen is not identified.

A second roughly 7 to 12 cycle PCR used barcoded and J-beta primers. Each cDNA molecule was tagged by a template-switch adaptor that had 12 random nucleotides. TCRdb re-derived calls from the 5' RACE reads in MiXCR, one entry per CDR3 protein. The sample has almost 1 million distinct CDR3 sequences, roughly 51% seen once; the top ten hold around a fifth. Trimming took 0 bases from V and 2 from J, leaving 14 bases between them. Germline lookup yields CDR1 SQVTM and CDR2 ANQGSEA. The CDR3 runs to 16 residues. The sequence came from a woman between 55 and 75 years old in good health. The sample comprised blood. The rearrangement uses TRBV29-1 and TRBJ2-1, with a possible D match to TRBD2 (6 bases). The CDR3 DNA sequence: TGCAGCGTTGAAGAGGCAGGGCCGGGGGCCTACAATGAGCAGTTCTTC. Its translation is CSVEEAGPGAYNEQFF.